The source of this T cell receptor (beta chain) is a study of shared clonotypes between healthy human individuals. Germline V CDR1 and CDR2: SGHRS, YFSETQ. The CDR3 spans 13 residues. V dropped 3 bases and J dropped 0 bases, with 5 bases sitting between them. Assay used: immunoSEQ multiplex PCR; TCRdb lists only in-frame clones, some missing. The table lists approximately 470,000 clones, more than 65% of them singletons. Sequenced input: PBMCs. The receptor's source is a woman between 35 and 50 years old in good health. Some clones in this sample may be carry-over from other donors' samples. This chain connects TRBV5-1 to TRBJ2-3, with D perhaps matching TRBD1 or TRBD2 (5 bases each). The CDR3 bases are TGCGCCAGCAGCTGGGACAGCACAGATACGCAGTATTTT. As protein: CASSWDSTDTQYF.